This T cell receptor (beta chain) stems from a study of shared clonotypes between healthy human individuals. This CDR3 is 19 amino acids long. Germline trimming cut 0 bases from V and 0 bases from J; bases unmatched to any gene: 12. CDR1 is SNHLY and CDR2 is FYNNEI in the germline V gene. Using immunoSEQ multiplex PCR, the repertoire was profiled, and TCRdb retains in-frame clones only, with some absent. The sample lists some 2.1 million clones; about 94% were seen once. The naive CD8 subset, CD45RO-negative cells positively selected for CCR7, excluded terminally differentiated effector memory CD45RA+ cells.

The source is a man younger than 30 in good health. Material for sequencing was naive CD8+ T cells sorted from blood. The V gene is TRBV2, the J gene TRBJ2-7; 9 bases fit TRBD2. The chain's CDR3 is CASSEALLVSGGPSYEQYF. In nucleotides, the CDR3 is TGTGCCAGCAGTGAAGCGCTTCTGGTTAGCGGGGGCCCCTCCTACGAGCAGTACTTC.